These T cell receptor beta chains were read from a single sample in a study of CD8+ T cells in alopecia areata. Clones were read by immunoSEQ multiplex PCR, and TCRdb kept only the in-frame ones, dropping some. The repertoire holds 150,000 to 200,000 clones, with approximately 67% as singletons. The sample was CD4+ T cells sorted from blood, taken around week 50, from a patient treated with tofacitinib. These TCRs come from a human donor with alopecia areata. Each CDR3 is given with its conserved first and last residue. For some rows the clone size is stated as once, few or many, or as a class when expanded; others skip it.

v_gene,abundance,CDR3aa
TRBV5-1,few,CASSPRTDGETQYF
TRBV27,few,CASSFGDGELFF
TRBV5-6,.,CASSLTDNYGYTF
TRBV29-1,few,CSVGGDTQYF
TRBV4-3,.,CASSQDGLAETDTQYF
TRBV5-1,.,CASSSLPLGAGGTSYEQYF
TRBV2,.,CASSPVATNEKLFF
TRBV18,few,CASSPRLPSGPRLGTDTQYF
TRBV9,few,CASSATSGVTDTQYF
TRBV18,few,CASSPGAGRGDTQYF
TRBV29-1,.,CSVGRSDTQYF
TRBV29-1,once,CSVMTRLNTEAFF
TRBV30,.,CAWANGDTEAFF
TRBV7-2,.,CASSPGQGAFSPLHF
TRBV11-2,.,CASSSGYEQYF
TRBV10-3,.,CAISESGLGDTNTGELFF
TRBV15,.,CATSRGANTGELFF
TRBV9,.,CASSAGTLQDSPLHF
TRBV19,.,CASSLDRRRETQYF
TRBV29-1,.,CSFRTGGDGSPLHF
TRBV9,.,CASSVDGRSNYGYTF
TRBV2,few,CASSWAGELFF
TRBV4-3,.,CASSQGYDWGNNEQFF
TRBV5-1,.,CASSRPSGHTGELFF
TRBV7-2,.,CATGTRYEQYF
TRBV5-1,.,CASSLVVHTLGNEQYF
TRBV2,once,CASSDRNSGRNIQYF
TRBV29-1,.,CSVSAGAPYNEQFF
TRBV4-3,once,CASSKGLGGELFF
TRBV20-1,once,CSATGQGELFF
TRBV2,few,CATQAPWIEQFF
TRBV29-1,.,CSVRGLSTYEQYF
TRBV7-2,.,CASSKLTSSYNEQFF
TRBV6-5,.,CASRSLADTQYF
TRBV2,.,CASSVPGMETQYF
TRBV13,.,CASTDNRVRGANVLTF
TRBV29-1,.,CSVVYPGQGNEKLFF
TRBV5-6,.,CASSLGGTDTEAFF
TRBV29-1,.,CSVENPSGGLVNEQFF
TRBV30,.,CAWSKTRTPLSYNEQFF
TRBV5-1,.,CASSLVDSQYEAFF
TRBV29-1,few,CSTGSTDTQYF
TRBV10-3,.,CATHRDSSYNEQFF
TRBV20-1,.,CSARPQDAQYF
TRBV5-1,.,CASSPGTSGTGTQYF
TRBV4-1,.,CASSRLLEVTDTQYF
TRBV5-1,.,CASRMEGAASPLHF